Presented here are 28 T cell receptor beta chains from one specimen sequenced in a study of graft-versus-host responses after intestinal transplantation. Produced via immunoSEQ multiplex PCR; TCRdb's table is partial and in-frame only. The sample holds about 25,000 clones, just over 90% seen once. Material: PBMCs, obtained 18 days after transplant. The receptors stem from a human patient who received an intestinal transplant, so some T cells may come from the graft donor.

The chain couples TRBV6-5 to TRBJ1-2; possible D gene TRBD1, 5 bases. The CDR3 sequence is 15 residues long. V lost 5 bases to trimming and J lost 2 bases, with 15 bases between them. Germline CDR1 and CDR2: MNHEY and SVGAGI. CDR3: CASSARDGENYGYTF. The CDR3 nucleotides read TGTGCCAGCAGTGCCCGGGACGGAGAAAACTATGGCTACACCTTC.

This clone has a handful of counts. This chain uses TRBV19 with TRBJ2-7; D gene unclear. This CDR3 comprises 11 residues. V was trimmed by 6 bases and J by 3 bases, leaving 6 bases between them. Germline assignment: CDR1 LNHDA and CDR2 SQIVND (reference sequence). This CDR3 reads CASSTGYEQYF. As DNA, the CDR3 is TGTGCCAGTAGCACTGGCTACGAGCAGTACTTC.

The chain recombines TRBV27 with TRBJ2-2; 7 positions match TRBD1. V lost 3 bases to trimming and J lost 4 bases; unmatched junction nucleotides: 8. From germline, CDR1 is MNHEY and CDR2 SMNVEV (reference sequence). The CDR3 contains 16 residues. CDR3 protein: CASSFRGTDSTGELFF. The CDR3 DNA reads TGTGCCAGCAGTTTCAGGGGGACGGATAGCACCGGGGAGCTGTTTTTT.

The chain combines TRBV6-5 with TRBJ1-1, with D unresolved. With 2 bases removed from V and 1 base from J, the gap between germline ends came to 5 bases. Looked up from germline, CDR1 is MNHEY and CDR2 is SVGAGI. The CDR3 runs 13 residues. CDR3 sequence (DNA): TGTGCCAGCAGTTACCTGACGAACACTGAAGCTTTCTTT. Its protein is CASSYLTNTEAFF.

The rearrangement links TRBV2 to TRBJ1-1, with 9 bases fitting TRBD1. CDR3 length: 13 amino acids. Germline V gives CDR1 SNHLY, CDR2 FYNNEI. Trimming cost V 2 bases and J 7 bases; bases outside gene matches: 2. The CDR3 region is CASSERTGVEAFF. CDR3 sequence (DNA): TGTGCCAGCAGTGAAAGGACAGGGGTTGAAGCTTTCTTT. Drawing the rest from reference TRBV2 and TRBJ1-1, the complete variable domain is EPEVTQTPSHQVTQMGQEVILRCVPISNHLYFYWYRQILGQKVEFLVSFYNNEISEKSEIFDDQFSVERPDGSNFTLKIRSTKLEDSAMYFCASSERTGVEAFFGQGTRLTVV.

The count of this clone is one. The gene calls are TRBV11-3 and TRBJ2-2; D uncertain. The CDR3 sequence is 13 residues long. V was pared by 3 bases and J by 4 bases, with 6 bases between. Germline-derived CDR1 and CDR2 are SGHNT and YENEEA. CDR3 coding DNA: TGTGCCAGCAGCTTGACTGCCACCGGGGAGCTGTTTTTT. It translates to CASSLTATGELFF.

The genes are TRBV4-1 and TRBJ2-2; no clear D gene. Germline V gives CDR1 MGHRA, CDR2 YSYEKL. Trimming took off 0 bases at V and 0 bases at J, with 5 bases between the two ends. The CDR3 sequence is 15 residues long. The CDR3 DNA is TGCGCCAGCAGCCAAGATCAGGCGAACACCGGGGAGCTGTTTTTT. This codes for CASSQDQANTGELFF.

The chain is built from TRBV14 and TRBJ2-7; the match to TRBD2 covers 10 bases. CDR1 is SGHDN, CDR2 FVKESK, per germline. The CDR3 sequence is 14 residues long. V was clipped by 4 bases and J by 3 bases; unmatched bases: 3. The CDR3 nucleotides read TGTGCCAGCAGCCTTAGCGGGAGGAACTACGAGCAGTACTTC. Translating gives CASSLSGRNYEQYF.

The V and J genes are TRBV10-3 and TRBJ2-2; perhaps TRBD1 as D (6 bases). Between the trimmed V and J ends, which lost 5 bases and 4 bases, there was a span of 20 bases. This CDR3 is 17 amino acids long. Germline assignment: CDR1 ENHRY and CDR2 SYGVKD. CDR3 DNA: TGTGCCATCAGTCCGGGACACCATATACCTAGCACCGGGGAGCTGTTTTTT. Translating it yields CAISPGHHIPSTGELFF.

The chain links TRBV6-5 to TRBJ2-7; tentative D call: TRBD1 (6 bases). V gave up 8 bases and J gave up 5 bases, with 13 bases separating them. Germline values: CDR1 MNHEY, CDR2 SVGAGI. This CDR3 has 12 residues. The CDR3, as DNA: TGTGCCAGCCGGTACAGGGTAAACGAGCAGTACTTC. Amino acids: CASRYRVNEQYF.

The chain links TRBV9 to TRBJ2-5, with D hard to call. The germline V and J ends were trimmed by 0 bases and 7 bases, with 10 bases remaining between them. Germline CDR1 SGDLS, CDR2 YYNGEE. This CDR3 is built from 13 residues. The CDR3 reads CASSVADTGTQYF. CDR3 nucleotides: TGTGCCAGCAGCGTAGCCGACACCGGGACCCAGTACTTC.

This clone appeared once. The chain recombines TRBV19 with TRBJ2-7; TRBD1 matches 7 bases. Germline trimming cut 3 bases from V and 2 bases from J; bases unmatched to any gene: 19. The germline V gene has CDR1 LNHDA and CDR2 SQIVND (reference sequence). The CDR3 covers 19 residues. CDR3 region: CASSITLDRPYVGTYEQYF. The CDR3 nucleotides are TGTGCCAGTAGTATTACATTGGACAGGCCCTATGTTGGGACCTACGAGCAGTACTTC.

V and J are TRBV5-4 and TRBJ2-1; 9 bases line up with TRBD1. V lost 4 bases and J lost 8; bases outside the gene matches: 7. CDR3 length: 14 amino acids. Germline CDR1 SGHNT, CDR2 YYREEE (reference sequence). CDR3 DNA sequence: TGTGCCAGCAGCCCCGAGGGACAGGGAGATGAGCAGTTCTTC. Protein sequence: CASSPEGQGDEQFF. Full variable domain (remainder filled in from reference TRBV5-4 and TRBJ2-1): ETGVTQSPTHLIKTRGQQVTLRCSSQSGHNTVSWYQQALGQGPQFIFQYYREEENGRGNFPPRFSGLQFPNYSSELNVNALELDDSALYLCASSPEGQGDEQFFGPGTRLTVL.

The V call is TRBV7-6, the J call TRBJ1-3; D is perhaps TRBD1 (6 bases). V shed 5 bases and J shed 4 bases, with 15 bases lying between them. The CDR3 consists of 15 residues. Germline CDR1 and CDR2: SGHVS and FNYEAQ. CDR3 region: CASSAGVSGGNTIYF. In DNA form, the CDR3 reads TGTGCCAGCAGCGCAGGGGTCTCGGGAGGAAACACCATATATTTT.

The V gene is TRBV11-1, the J gene TRBJ2-3, with unresolved D. The CDR3 extends over 16 amino acids. With 1 base removed from V and 0 bases from J, the gap between germline ends came to 11 bases. The germline gives CDR1 SGHAT, CDR2 FQDESV (reference sequence). CDR3 sequence: CASSLGRSPSTDTQYF. DNA of the CDR3: TGTGCCAGCAGCTTAGGGAGATCTCCTAGCACAGATACGCAGTATTTT.

The chain employs TRBV10-2 and TRBJ2-2; TRBD2 agrees at 15 bases. There are 17 residues in the CDR3. The V and J ends lost 7 bases and 4 bases, in that order; junction bases with no gene match: 7. Germline V CDR1 and CDR2: WSHSY, SAAADI. CDR3 nucleotides: TGCGCCAGCACCGGGACTAGCGGGGGGCAGATCACCGGGGAGCTGTTTTTT. Protein product: CASTGTSGGQITGELFF.

A word on this clone: One end of the junction does not line up with germline, which may come from a read error. The J gene is TRBJ1-4, the V gene TRBV6-1, with D uncertain. The CDR3 consists of 11 residues. Germline V lookup: CDR1 MNHNS, CDR2 SASEGT. The CDR3 loop reads CASSYYQNWLF. In DNA, the CDR3 is TGTGCCAGCAGTTATTATCAGAATTGGCTTTTT.

This clone has a single count. V usage is TRBV5-1 and J usage is TRBJ2-1; 8 bases fit TRBD1. CDR3 length: 15 residues. Germline V gene lookup returns CDR1 SGHRS and CDR2 YFSETQ. Trimming took 5 bases from V and 9 from J; bases not matched to a gene: 13. DNA of the CDR3: TGCGCCAGCAGTGGAATCGGGACAGGAGGGGGTGAGCAGTTCTTC. As protein: CASSGIGTGGGEQFF.

V and J are TRBV5-8 and TRBJ1-1; 10 positions match TRBD1. Trimming at V came to 5 bases and at J to 7 bases, leaving 5 bases not matched to a gene. The CDR3 is made up of 13 amino acids. Germline V gene data show CDR1 as SGHTS and CDR2 as YDEGEE. The CDR3 protein is CASRRQGAGEAFF. CDR3 DNA sequence: TGTGCCAGCAGGCGACAGGGGGCCGGTGAAGCTTTCTTT.

The chain carries TRBV6-6 and TRBJ1-1; possibly TRBD1 for D (5 bases). The CDR3 has 15 amino acids. Per the germline V gene, CDR1 is MNHNY and CDR2 is SVGAGI (reference sequence). V lost 0 bases, J lost 4 bases, and 12 bases lay in between. In DNA, the CDR3 is TGTGCCAGCAGTTACTCGAGAGGGGAAGGCACTGAAGCTTTCTTT. As protein: CASSYSRGEGTEAFF.

The count of this clone is one. V and J are TRBV5-6 and TRBJ2-7; TRBD1 matches 7 bases. CDR1 SGHDT and CDR2 YYEEEE come from the germline V gene. The J segment lost 0 bases and the V segment lost 0 bases, leaving 3 bases of the junction unmatched. The length of the CDR3 is 15 residues. The chain's CDR3 is CASSLDRGLSYEQYF. CDR3 coding DNA: TGTGCCAGCAGCTTGGACAGGGGCCTCTCCTACGAGCAGTACTTC.

The chain recombines TRBV10-3 with TRBJ2-5; weak D call: TRBD2 (6 bases). CDR1 and CDR2 (germline): ENHRY, SYGVKD. This CDR3 has 12 residues. V was clipped by 4 bases and J by 10 bases, with 13 bases between them. CDR3 residues: CAISGLLGGQYF. The CDR3 DNA is TGTGCCATCAGTGGGTTGTTGGGGGGCCAGTACTTC.

The chain employs TRBV10-2 and TRBJ2-7; D may be TRBD1 (6 bases). The germline V gene encodes CDR1 WSHSY and CDR2 SAAADI. The V end was cut by 8 bases, the J end by 0 bases, with 11 bases between. The CDR3 has 13 residues. DNA for the CDR3: TGCGCCAGCTGGGGGCGAGGCTCCTACGAGCAGTACTTC. This encodes CASWGRGSYEQYF.

The V call is TRBV4-1, the J call TRBJ2-2; D is unclear. The CDR3 is made up of 17 amino acids. The ends were cut back, 0 bases at V and 4 bases at J, with 15 bases in the middle. Looked up from germline, CDR1 is MGHRA and CDR2 is YSYEKL. This CDR3 reads CASSQDRYRRGTGELFF. In DNA form, the CDR3 reads TGCGCCAGCAGCCAAGATCGCTACCGCCGTGGCACCGGGGAGCTGTTTTTT.

This clone was detected a few times. The chain joins TRBV6-1 to TRBJ1-5; D is ambiguous. The germline V gene encodes CDR1 MNHNS and CDR2 SASEGT. Trimming took off 2 bases at V and 3 bases at J, with 11 bases between the two ends. The CDR3 is 15 residues long. CDR3 region: CASSEFMGYNQPQHF. The CDR3 DNA sequence: TGTGCCAGCAGTGAATTTATGGGGTACAATCAGCCCCAGCATTTT.

This rearrangement joins TRBV7-6 to TRBJ2-1; 7 bases agree with TRBD1. Germline V gives CDR1 SGHVS, CDR2 FNYEAQ. The junction had 14 bases not matched to a gene; V was cut back by 5 bases and J by 7 bases. The CDR3 loop spans 16 amino acids. CDR3: CASSVSDRVRQNEQFF. Here the CDR3 DNA reads TGTGCCAGCAGCGTCAGTGACAGGGTTCGTCAGAATGAGCAGTTCTTC. Supplemented by reference TRBV7-6 and TRBJ2-1, the full variable domain reads GAGVSQSPRYKVTKRGQDVALRCDPISGHVSLYWYRQALGQGPEFLTYFNYEAQQDKSGLPNDRFSAERPEGSISTLTIQRTEQRDSAMYRCASSVSDRVRQNEQFFGPGTRLTVL.

The chain links TRBV11-3 to TRBJ2-3; D remains ambiguous. Germline CDR1 is SGHNT and CDR2 is YENEEA. This CDR3 contains 14 residues. Trimming removed 3 bases at V and 0 bases at J, with 7 bases between. The CDR3 DNA is TGTGCCAGCAGCTTGGATGCTAGCACAGATACGCAGTATTTT. Its protein product is CASSLDASTDTQYF. Drawing the rest from reference TRBV11-3 and TRBJ2-3, the complete variable domain is EAGVVQSPRYKIIEKKQPVAFWCNPISGHNTLYWYLQNLGQGPELLIRYENEEAVDDSQLPKDRFSAERLKGVDSTLKIQPAELGDSAVYLCASSLDASTDTQYFGPGTRLTVL.

The J gene is TRBJ2-7, the V gene TRBV29-1, with D perhaps TRBD2 (5 bases). The CDR3 covers 12 residues. The V end lost 3 bases, the J end lost 3 bases, and 9 bases lay between the germline ends. Germline-derived CDR1 and CDR2 are SQVTM and ANQGSEA. The CDR3 region is CSVDTEGYEQYF. The CDR3 DNA is TGCAGCGTTGACACAGAGGGCTACGAGCAGTACTTC.